Listed here are 3 T cell receptor beta chains from one sample, sequenced in a study of Ad26.COV2.S vaccination and SARS-CoV-2 variants (dated by TCRdb to the early 2020s). Per the publication, the treatment or condition label means: some 20 received Ad26.COV2.S at low or high dose, single or two shots; about 5 received placebo; per-sample allocation not given. For vaccine and placebo recipients, the sequenced repertoires came from samples collected on day 63 after the first injection. Library creation used the immunoSEQ multiplex PCR assay. TCRdb re-hosts the immuneACCESS table, in-frame sequences only. Its copies lack some clones; in the studies checked, an unresolved V gene accounts for under half of them, and the cause for the rest is not known. The sample table contains about 420,000 clones; only one count was recorded for approximately 87% of them. The ten largest clones take up around 3.6% of the sample.

Sequenced material: peripheral blood, taken in a trial of Ad26.COV2.S vaccine versus placebo. Receptor source: a person aged 18 to 65 who received the Ad26.COV2.S COVID-19 vaccine or a placebo.

This chain uses TRBV29-1 with TRBJ2-1; 9 bases match TRBD2. The CDR3 consists of 15 residues. From germline, CDR1 is SQVTM and CDR2 ANQGSEA. J lost 4 bases, V lost 7 bases, and 11 bases had no gene match. CDR3 region: CSGLPSAGGYNEQFF. The CDR3 DNA reads TGCAGCGGCCTCCCCTCAGCGGGGGGTTACAATGAGCAGTTCTTC.

The chain carries TRBV11-2 and TRBJ1-3, with D possibly being TRBD1 (6 bases). Trimming stripped 4 bases from V and 9 bases from J, with 13 bases between. Germline values: CDR1 SGHAT, CDR2 FQNNGV. The CDR3 runs to 13 residues. The CDR3 loop reads CASSWGPDGTIYF. DNA of the CDR3: TGTGCCAGCAGCTGGGGGCCTGATGGCACCATATATTTT.

The chain couples TRBV5-1 to TRBJ2-5; either TRBD1 or TRBD2 may supply D (6 bases each). Trimming removed 1 base at V and 2 bases at J, with 12 bases between. Germline V CDR1 and CDR2: SGHRS, YFSETQ. The CDR3 loop spans 15 amino acids. CDR3 nucleotide sequence: TGCGCCAGCAGCTTGATACAGGGAGGACAAGAGACCCAGTACTTC. This encodes CASSLIQGGQETQYF.